These 10 T cell receptor beta chains came from one sample sequenced in a study of cytomegalovirus exposure and HLA in healthy donors. The PCR contained 60 Vbeta and 13 Jbeta primers. The repertoire was sequenced with immunoSEQ multiplex PCR; TCRdb's copy has only in-frame clones and lacks some. The data show over 150,000 clones, roughly four fifths seen once. Sequenced material: PBMCs. The receptor source for this set is a male donor in good health and CMV-seronegative.

CDR3: CASSPGLLQGIEETQYF. For the CDR3, the DNA is TGTGCCAGCAGCCCCGGATTACTACAGGGAATTGAAGAGACCCAGTACTTC. The V gene is TRBV9, the J gene TRBJ2-5; possible D gene TRBD1, 6 bases. Germline V gene lookup returns CDR1 SGDLS and CDR2 YYNGEE. V shed 4 bases and J shed 3 bases, with 22 bases lying between them. This CDR3 has 17 residues.

This sequence joins TRBV30 and TRBJ1-5; a possible D gene is TRBD1 (6 bases). V lost 3 bases to trimming and J lost 4 bases, with 7 bases between them. This CDR3 has 12 residues. CDR1 GTSNPN and CDR2 SVGIG come from the germline V gene (reference sequence). In DNA, the CDR3 is TGTGCCTGGAGGGACAGTAATCAGCCCCAGCATTTT. Its translation: CAWRDSNQPQHF.

This chain links TRBV28 with TRBJ2-5; 8 bases fit TRBD1. The germline CDR1 and CDR2 sequences are MDHEN and SYDVKM. The CDR3 runs 14 residues. V shed 3 bases, J shed 3 bases, and the junction held 3 bases outside the gene matches. CDR3 sequence (DNA): TGTGCCAGCAGTTTGTTGGGACAGGAAGAGACCCAGTACTTC. It codes for CASSLLGQEETQYF.

The chain carries TRBV9 and TRBJ2-7; 9 bases agree with TRBD2. From germline, CDR1 is SGDLS and CDR2 YYNGEE. The CDR3 runs to 15 residues. The V segment lost 1 base and the J segment 0 bases; nucleotides outside the gene matches: 2. The CDR3 region has the DNA TGTGCCAGCAGCGTACTAGCGGGGAGCTCCTACGAGCAGTACTTC. Protein product: CASSVLAGSSYEQYF.

This clone has only a few counts. V and J are TRBV6-5 and TRBJ1-2; D gene ambiguous. Trimming pared 6 bases from V and 1 base from J, leaving 9 bases between. Per germline, CDR1 MNHEY and CDR2 SVGAGI. The CDR3 extends over 13 amino acids. CDR3 in amino acids: CASRADFNYGYTF. For the CDR3, the DNA is TGTGCCAGCAGGGCCGACTTTAACTATGGCTACACCTTC.

The rearrangement links TRBV6-5 to TRBJ2-7; 9 bases are shared with TRBD1. Unmatched junction bases numbered 4, after V lost 3 bases and J lost 4 bases. The length of the CDR3 is 14 residues. Germline values: CDR1 MNHEY, CDR2 SVGAGI. The CDR3 DNA sequence: TGTGCCAGCAGTTATCTACAGGGGGCATACGAGCAGTACTTC. Translation gives CASSYLQGAYEQYF.

CDR3 DNA sequence: TGTGCCAGCAGCCTAACGACTGGACAGTACAATCAGCCCCAGCATTTT. Its protein product is CASSLTTGQYNQPQHF. This sequence joins TRBV7-9 and TRBJ1-5, with D tentatively TRBD1 (6 bases). Germline-derived CDR1 and CDR2 are SEHNR and FQNEAQ (reference sequence). CDR3 size: 16 residues. V was pared by 5 bases and J by 3 bases, with 17 bases between.

This clone occurred once. At one of its ends the junction is not consistent with the germline gene, which may arise from a read error. The rearrangement joins TRBV7-9 to TRBJ2-7; possibly TRBD1 for D (6 bases). Germline CDR1 is SEHNR and CDR2 is FQNEAQ (reference sequence). This CDR3 is built from 14 residues. CDR3 loop: CSSSLEDRSYEQYF. CDR3 nucleotide sequence: TGTTCCAGCAGCTTAGAGGACAGATCCTACGAGCAGTACTTC.

The rearrangement uses TRBV29-1 and TRBJ1-5; the D gene is possibly TRBD1 (5 bases). This CDR3 is built from 14 residues. Germline CDR1 and CDR2: SQVTM and ANQGSEA. The V end lost 4 bases, the J end lost 3 bases, and 13 bases lay between the germline ends. CDR3 in amino acids: CSVALGTSNQPQHF. CDR3 DNA: TGCAGCGTTGCCTTGGGGACTTCCAATCAGCCCCAGCATTTT.

The genes are TRBV10-3 and TRBJ2-6; 11 nucleotides line up with TRBD1. V was pared by 5 bases and J by 0 bases, with 9 bases of the junction left unmatched. The CDR3 consists of 19 residues. Germline V lookup: CDR1 ENHRY, CDR2 SYGVKD. The CDR3 protein is CAISFSGTGGLSGANVLTF. For the CDR3, the DNA is TGTGCCATCAGTTTCTCCGGGACAGGGGGTCTCTCTGGGGCCAACGTCCTGACTTTC.